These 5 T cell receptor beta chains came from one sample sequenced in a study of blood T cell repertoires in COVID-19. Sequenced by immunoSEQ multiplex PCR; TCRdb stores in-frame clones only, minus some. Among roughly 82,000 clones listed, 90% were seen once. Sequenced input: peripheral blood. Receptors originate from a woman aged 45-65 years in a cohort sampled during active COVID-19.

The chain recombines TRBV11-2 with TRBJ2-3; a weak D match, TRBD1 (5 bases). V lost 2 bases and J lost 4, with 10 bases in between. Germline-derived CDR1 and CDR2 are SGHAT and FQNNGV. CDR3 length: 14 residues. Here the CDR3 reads CASSLRTGPDTQYF. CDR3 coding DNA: TGTGCCAGCAGCTTAAGAACAGGTCCAGATACGCAGTATTTT.

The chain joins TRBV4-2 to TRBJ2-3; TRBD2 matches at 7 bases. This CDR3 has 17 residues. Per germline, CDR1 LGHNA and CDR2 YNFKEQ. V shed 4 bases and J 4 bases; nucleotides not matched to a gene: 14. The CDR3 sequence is CASSPNSLATNADTQYF. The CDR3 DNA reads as TGTGCCAGCAGCCCCAATTCACTAGCGACGAACGCAGATACGCAGTATTTT.

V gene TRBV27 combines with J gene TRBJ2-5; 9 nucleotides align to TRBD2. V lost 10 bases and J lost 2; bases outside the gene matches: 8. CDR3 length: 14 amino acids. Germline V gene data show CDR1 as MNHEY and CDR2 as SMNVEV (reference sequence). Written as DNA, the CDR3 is TGTGCCACGCGCCCTAGCGGGACTCAAGAGACCCAGTACTTC. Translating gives CATRPSGTQETQYF.

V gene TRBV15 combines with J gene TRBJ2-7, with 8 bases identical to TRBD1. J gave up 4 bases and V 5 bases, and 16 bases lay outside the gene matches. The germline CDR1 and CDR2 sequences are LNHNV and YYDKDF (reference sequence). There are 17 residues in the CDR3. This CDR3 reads CATSPTNHRDRRYEQYF. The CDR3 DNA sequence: TGTGCCACCAGCCCCACCAACCACCGGGACAGGAGGTACGAGCAGTACTTC.

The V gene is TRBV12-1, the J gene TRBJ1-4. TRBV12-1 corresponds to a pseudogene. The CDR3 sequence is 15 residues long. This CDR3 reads CASSLNGGEREKLFF. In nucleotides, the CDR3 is TGTGCCAGCAGCCTGAACGGGGGGGAGCGAGAAAAACTGTTTTTT.